This is a list of T cell receptor beta chains from one sample in a study of T cell responses to AZD1222 COVID-19 vaccine. Method: immunoSEQ multiplex PCR; TCRdb's copy keeps in-frame clones and lacks some. The table has about 180,000 clones, roughly 94% seen once. The sequencing used peripheral blood, collected 28 days after the second AZD1222 dose. Source of these receptors: an adult who received the AZD1222 COVID-19 vaccine. Each CDR3 is given with its conserved first and last residue. The D gene is left open where the match is weak. Part of the rows lack a size; the others show once, few, many or a class for expanded clones.

J: TRBJ2-5
V: TRBV7-3
size: NA
D: NA
CDR3: CASSEEAVQETQYF
DNA: TGTGCCAGCAGTGAAGAGGCAGTACAAGAGACCCAGTACTTC

J: TRBJ1-2
V: TRBV29-1
size: NA
D: NA
CDR3: CSVSPRGSGYGYTF
DNA: TGCAGCGTTTCCCCAAGGGGGTCGGGCTATGGCTACACCTTC

J: TRBJ1-2
V: TRBV27
size: NA
D: NA
CDR3: CASGEAGDNYGYTF
DNA: TGTGCCAGCGGTGAGGCAGGCGATAACTATGGCTACACCTTC

J: TRBJ2-3
V: TRBV11-3
size: NA
D: NA
CDR3: CASSSSPGLANTQYF
DNA: TGTGCCAGCAGCTCCAGCCCGGGCTTGGCAAATACGCAGTATTTT

J: TRBJ2-5
V: TRBV7-9
size: NA
D: NA
CDR3: CASSLTGAQETQYF
DNA: TGTGCCAGCAGCCTGACAGGTGCCCAGGAGACCCAGTACTTC

J: TRBJ2-3
V: TRBV4-1
size: NA
D: TRBD2
CDR3: CASSLTSGGSTDTQYF
DNA: TGCGCCAGCAGCCTTACTAGCGGGGGAAGCACAGATACGCAGTATTTT

J: TRBJ2-1
V: TRBV6-6
size: NA
D: NA
CDR3: CASRGARDYNEQFF
DNA: TGTGCCAGCAGGGGGGCGCGGGACTACAATGAGCAGTTCTTC

J: TRBJ1-6
V: TRBV10-3
size: once
D: NA
CDR3: CAISDGGPYNSPLHF
DNA: TGTGCCATCAGTGACGGGGGGCCTTATAATTCACCCCTCCACTTT

J: TRBJ2-3
V: TRBV18
size: NA
D: NA
CDR3: CATSSKVGTDTQYF
DNA: TGTGCCACCTCTTCCAAGGTGGGTACCGATACGCAGTATTTT

J: TRBJ1-1
V: TRBV9
size: NA
D: NA
CDR3: CASSVDRETEAFF
DNA: TGTGCCAGCAGCGTAGATCGAGAGACTGAAGCTTTCTTT

J: TRBJ1-1
V: TRBV23-1
size: NA
D: NA
CDR3: CASGLGRFAEAFF
DNA: TGCGCCAGCGGCCTCGGGCGGTTCGCTGAAGCTTTCTTT

J: TRBJ2-5
V: TRBV7-2
size: NA
D: TRBD2
CDR3: CASSQGGSGTSEIETQYF
DNA: TGTGCCAGCAGCCAAGGCGGGAGCGGGACTAGCGAGATTGAGACCCAGTACTTC

J: TRBJ1-2
V: TRBV15
size: NA
D: NA
CDR3: CATSRSRGSPNYGYTF
DNA: TGTGCCACCAGCAGGAGCAGGGGATCGCCTAACTATGGCTACACCTTC

J: TRBJ1-5
V: TRBV2
size: NA
D: NA
CDR3: CASSETLGFNQPQHF
DNA: TGTGCCAGCAGTGAAACATTGGGATTCAATCAGCCCCAGCATTTT

J: TRBJ1-4
V: TRBV9
size: NA
D: NA
CDR3: CASSFRTGGNEKLFF
DNA: TGTGCCAGCAGCTTTCGGACGGGGGGTAATGAAAAACTGTTTTTT

J: TRBJ1-2
V: TRBV7-2
size: NA
D: NA
CDR3: CASSLGGLSYGYTF
DNA: TGTGCCAGCAGCTTAGGGGGCTTAAGCTATGGCTACACCTTC

J: TRBJ1-5
V: TRBV5-8
size: NA
D: NA
CDR3: CASSLSGTSNQPQHF
DNA: TGTGCCAGCAGCTTGTCAGGGACTAGCAATCAGCCCCAGCATTTT

J: TRBJ1-5
V: TRBV9
size: NA
D: NA
CDR3: CASSVGPDSNQPQHF
DNA: TGTGCCAGCAGCGTGGGACCGGATAGCAATCAGCCCCAGCATTTT

J: TRBJ1-1
V: TRBV6-5
size: once
D: NA
CDR3: CASSYPNQNTEAFF
DNA: TGTGCCAGCAGTTACCCCAATCAGAACACTGAAGCTTTCTTT

J: TRBJ2-5
V: TRBV7-7
size: NA
D: TRBD2
CDR3: CASSLVPGLAGGQETQYF
DNA: TGTGCCAGCAGCTTAGTTCCGGGACTAGCGGGGGGCCAAGAGACCCAGTACTTC

J: TRBJ1-2
V: TRBV28
size: once
D: NA
CDR3: CASSPRGKDNYGYTF
DNA: TGTGCCAGCAGCCCCCGTGGCAAAGATAACTATGGCTACACCTTC

J: TRBJ1-4
V: TRBV7-9
size: NA
D: NA
CDR3: CASSLDSATNEKLFF
DNA: TGTGCCAGCAGCTTAGACAGTGCAACTAATGAAAAACTGTTTTTT

J: TRBJ1-4
V: TRBV5-1
size: NA
D: TRBD1
CDR3: CASSNPGQGKMEKLFF
DNA: TGCGCCAGCAGCAACCCCGGACAGGGGAAGATGGAAAAACTGTTTTTT

J: TRBJ1-5
V: TRBV6-6
size: NA
D: TRBD1
CDR3: CASRHRGGNQPQHF
DNA: TGTGCCAGCAGGCACAGGGGTGGCAATCAGCCCCAGCATTTT

J: TRBJ1-1
V: TRBV6-1
size: NA
D: NA
CDR3: CASSEGHTEAFF
DNA: TGTGCCAGCAGTGAGGGGCACACTGAAGCTTTCTTT

J: TRBJ2-5
V: TRBV15
size: NA
D: NA
CDR3: CATVRAYGETQYF
DNA: TGTGCCACCGTGCGGGCGTACGGGGAGACCCAGTACTTC

J: TRBJ1-2
V: TRBV24-1
size: NA
D: TRBD1
CDR3: CATSDRTGFGGYTF
DNA: TGTGCCACCAGTGATCGGACAGGGTTCGGTGGCTACACCTTC

J: TRBJ1-1
V: TRBV10-3
size: NA
D: NA
CDR3: CAISESLGQGNTDTEAFF
DNA: TGTGCCATCAGTGAGTCTTTGGGGCAGGGCAACACGGACACTGAAGCTTTCTTT

J: TRBJ1-2
V: TRBV19
size: NA
D: TRBD1
CDR3: CASSTRQGSANYGYTF
DNA: TGTGCCAGTAGTACCAGACAGGGGTCGGCGAACTATGGCTACACCTTC

J: TRBJ2-4
V: TRBV19
size: NA
D: TRBD1
CDR3: CASSIKDRGNGRAKNIQYF
DNA: TGTGCCAGTAGTATAAAGGACAGGGGTAACGGGAGGGCCAAAAACATTCAGTACTTC

J: TRBJ1-2
V: TRBV6-5
size: NA
D: NA
CDR3: CASSQTTQYGYTF
DNA: TGTGCCAGCAGTCAGACAACCCAATATGGCTACACCTTC

J: TRBJ1-3
V: TRBV28
size: NA
D: NA
CDR3: CASGMGVGNTIYF
DNA: TGTGCCAGCGGGATGGGGGTTGGAAACACCATATATTTT

J: TRBJ1-5
V: TRBV5-6
size: NA
D: NA
CDR3: CASSLVQGGQPQHF
DNA: TGTGCCAGCAGCTTGGTACAGGGAGGTCAGCCCCAGCATTTT

J: TRBJ1-1
V: TRBV9
size: NA
D: NA
CDR3: CASSVASENTEAFF
DNA: TGTGCCAGCAGCGTAGCTTCAGAAAACACTGAAGCTTTCTTT

J: TRBJ1-6
V: TRBV6-6
size: NA
D: NA
CDR3: CASSYSSSSYNSPLHF
DNA: TGTGCCAGCAGTTACTCGAGCAGCTCCTATAATTCACCCCTCCACTTT

J: TRBJ1-2
V: TRBV5-5
size: NA
D: TRBD1
CDR3: CASSPRDSFNYGYTF
DNA: TGTGCCAGCAGCCCACGGGACAGTTTTAACTATGGCTACACCTTC

J: TRBJ2-1
V: TRBV5-1
size: NA
D: NA
CDR3: CASSGTGHLGNEQFF
DNA: TGCGCCAGCAGCGGAACGGGACACCTCGGGAATGAGCAGTTCTTC

J: TRBJ1-3
V: TRBV6-6
size: NA
D: NA
CDR3: CASSYSPDSSGNTIYF
DNA: TGTGCCAGCAGTTACTCCCCCGACAGCTCTGGAAACACCATATATTTT

J: TRBJ1-2
V: TRBV24-1
size: NA
D: NA
CDR3: CATSDWTVNYGYTF
DNA: TGTGCCACCAGTGACTGGACAGTAAACTATGGCTACACCTTC

J: TRBJ1-3
V: TRBV7-9
size: few
D: NA
CDR3: CASSPQGSGNTIYF
DNA: TGTGCCAGCAGCCCCCAGGGCTCTGGAAACACCATATATTTT

J: TRBJ2-1
V: TRBV7-6
size: NA
D: TRBD2
CDR3: CASSLSPSGSYNEQFF
DNA: TGTGCCAGCAGCTTATCCCCTAGCGGATCCTACAATGAGCAGTTCTTC

J: TRBJ1-3
V: TRBV9
size: NA
D: NA
CDR3: CASSGRHSGNTIYF
DNA: TGTGCCAGCAGCGGGAGACACTCTGGAAACACCATATATTTT

J: TRBJ2-5
V: TRBV28
size: NA
D: NA
CDR3: CASSPTSTYQETQYF
DNA: TGTGCCAGCAGTCCAACCTCGACTTACCAAGAGACCCAGTACTTC

J: TRBJ1-1
V: TRBV14
size: NA
D: NA
CDR3: CASSQGSWGSTEAFF
DNA: TGTGCCAGCAGCCAAGGTAGTTGGGGTAGCACTGAAGCTTTCTTT

J: TRBJ1-5
V: TRBV5-8
size: NA
D: NA
CDR3: CASSGVSQPQHF
DNA: TGTGCCAGCAGTGGGGTTTCTCAGCCCCAGCATTTT

J: TRBJ1-2
V: TRBV6-5
size: NA
D: NA
CDR3: CASSYSLTDPLYGYTF
DNA: TGTGCCAGCAGTTACTCTCTTACAGACCCGCTCTATGGCTACACCTTC

J: TRBJ2-1
V: TRBV5-1
size: NA
D: NA
CDR3: CASSLGLSSYNEQFF
DNA: TGCGCCAGCAGCTTGGGCCTAAGCTCCTACAATGAGCAGTTCTTC

J: TRBJ2-2
V: TRBV28
size: NA
D: NA
CDR3: CASSFKGPAWGTGELFF
DNA: TGTGCCAGCAGTTTTAAGGGGCCCGCCTGGGGCACCGGGGAGCTGTTTTTT

J: TRBJ2-3
V: TRBV9
size: NA
D: NA
CDR3: CASSVDVRGTDTQYF
DNA: TGTGCCAGCAGCGTAGATGTGAGGGGCACAGATACGCAGTATTTT

J: TRBJ1-2
V: TRBV4-1
size: NA
D: NA
CDR3: CASSQDGGGYTF
DNA: TGCGCCAGCAGCCAAGATGGGGGTGGCTACACCTTC

J: TRBJ2-3
V: TRBV4-3
size: once
D: NA
CDR3: CASSQDPRGTDTQYF
DNA: TGCGCCAGCAGCCAAGACCCGAGGGGCACAGATACGCAGTATTTT

J: TRBJ2-3
V: TRBV5-6
size: NA
D: TRBD1
CDR3: CASSLWTGYTDTQYF
DNA: TGTGCCAGCAGCTTGTGGACAGGGTACACAGATACGCAGTATTTT

J: TRBJ2-7
V: TRBV2
size: NA
D: NA
CDR3: CASNRVYTYEQYF
DNA: TGTGCCAGTAACAGGGTATATACCTACGAGCAGTACTTC

J: TRBJ2-5
V: TRBV27
size: NA
D: NA
CDR3: CASSFRGRSGVRETQYF
DNA: TGTGCCAGCAGTTTTAGGGGCCGATCAGGGGTGCGGGAGACCCAGTACTTC

J: TRBJ2-6
V: TRBV7-9
size: NA
D: TRBD2
CDR3: CASSPNGGSGANVLTF
DNA: TGTGCCAGCAGCCCTAACGGGGGGTCTGGGGCCAACGTCCTGACTTTC

J: TRBJ1-1
V: TRBV7-8
size: NA
D: NA
CDR3: CASRFRDVLGNTEAFF
DNA: TGTGCCAGCAGATTCCGGGACGTACTGGGAAACACTGAAGCTTTCTTT

J: TRBJ1-2
V: TRBV20-1
size: NA
D: NA
CDR3: CSASGGLQYGYTF
DNA: TGCAGTGCTAGTGGTGGCTTGCAGTATGGCTACACCTTC